This TCR beta chain was identified during a study of blood T cell repertoires in COVID-19. Overall study: Sources were T cells, B-cell-depleted T cells, or PBMCs; the material itself was cDNA or gDNA.

How the authors handled the data: Estimated nucleated cell counts came from reference gene primer amplification. Data came from immunoSEQ multiplex PCR; TCRdb stores just in-frame clones and leaves some out. Clone size and V and J calls were adopted from that table, with D and trimming inferred from the DNA. The sample contains roughly 140,000 clones, 90% of which appear only once. Germline V gives CDR1 MNHEY, CDR2 SVGAGI. The CDR3 is 14 amino acids. With V trimmed by 6 bases and J by 4 bases, 6 bases remained unmatched. A word on this clone: Other DNA sequences of this sample code for an identical CDR3.

The source is a woman at least 80 years old with acute or convalescent COVID-19. The chain recombines TRBV6-5 with TRBJ1-3; TRBD1 aligns across 7 bases. The sequenced material came from peripheral blood. The CDR3 coding sequence is TGTGCCAGCAGCCGACAGGGAAGAGGAAACACCATATATTTT. This gives the protein CASSRQGRGNTIYF.